Given below is one T cell receptor (beta chain) in context. What it binds is not known. These data come from a study of T cells in Graves' hyperthyroidism and ophthalmopathy. The TCR beta CDR3 regions underwent amplification using RNA transcripts as the source. Initially, a first-round RT-PCR of the TCR CDR3 employed the HTBI primer set. Using its own MiXCR run on the multiplex PCR reads, TCRdb lists one record per CDR3 protein. Of roughly 130,000 distinct CDR3 sequences listed, roughly a fifth were seen once; the top ten hold about 70%. Germline V gene data show CDR1 as LNHDA and CDR2 as SQIVND (reference sequence). V was pared by 4 bases and J by 6 bases, with 6 bases of the junction left unmatched. CDR3 size: 15 residues. Study observations and caveats: Median prediction lead before ophthalmopathy onset was around 6.9 months with the model.

Fresh peripheral blood, 9.5 to 10 ml of it, supplied the PBMCs. What was sequenced was blood. V is TRBV19 and J is TRBJ2-2, with 9 bases that match TRBD1. This sequence originates from a woman aged 45-65 years with Graves' hyperthyroidism that later progressed to Graves' ophthalmopathy. CDR3: CASSTGQGIAGELFF. The CDR3, as DNA: TGTGCCAGTAGTACCGGACAGGGGATAGCCGGGGAGCTGTTTTTT.